Each of the 5 T cell receptor beta chains below was sequenced from the same sample in a study of response to subunit inactivated influenza vaccine. Each CDR3 protein is one row after TCRdb ran MiXCR on the RT-PCR reads. The sample has 650,000 to 850,000 distinct CDR3 sequences; about 15% are singletons. This specimen consisted of PBMCs from blood, obtained roughly 2 weeks before vaccination. The source is a man in his fifties who received an inactivated influenza vaccine.

This clonotype was counted a few times. The CDR3 DNA is TGTGCCAGCAGCTTAGGAAACAGGGGGGGTGAAAAACTGTTTTTT. It yields the protein CASSLGNRGGEKLFF. The chain combines TRBV11-2 with TRBJ1-4; 8 bases are a match to TRBD1. V was clipped by 1 base and J by 7 bases; unmatched bases: 5. Looked up from germline, CDR1 is SGHAT and CDR2 is FQNNGV. The CDR3 runs to 15 residues. The entire variable domain, with the rest obtained from reference TRBV11-2 and TRBJ1-4, is as follows: EAGVAQSPRYKIIEKRQSVAFWCNPISGHATLYWYQQILGQGPKLLIQFQNNGVVDDSQLPKDRFSAERLKGVDSTLKIQPAKLEDSAVYLCASSLGNRGGEKLFFGSGTQLSVL.

The table lists this clonotype with a few counts. V gene TRBV29-1 combines with J gene TRBJ2-1; the D call may be TRBD1 or TRBD2 (5 bases each). Germline CDR1 SQVTM, CDR2 ANQGSEA. Trimming took 3 bases from V and 9 from J, leaving 12 bases between them. The CDR3 contains 12 residues. In DNA, the CDR3 is TGCAGCGTTGATGAGGGGCTAGGTGAGCAGTTCTTC. It translates to CSVDEGLGEQFF.

The V gene is TRBV6-2 or TRBV6-3, the J gene TRBJ1-5; the D gene is possibly TRBD1 (6 bases). Germline assignment: CDR1 MNHEY and CDR2 SVGEGT. V was clipped by 0 bases and J by 3 bases, with 9 bases between them. This CDR3 is built from 15 residues. CDR3 in DNA: TGTGCCAGCAGTTACTCGGACAGATTCAATCAGCCCCAGCATTTT. It specifies CASSYSDRFNQPQHF.

The V call is TRBV5-1, the J call TRBJ1-1; 8 positions match TRBD1. The trim removed 7 bases at V and 4 bases at J, leaving 6 bases unmatched. The CDR3 covers 13 residues. Germline CDR1 reads SGHRS; CDR2 reads YFSETQ. Here the CDR3 DNA reads TGCGCCAGCCATCAGGGGGCGGCCACTGAAGCTTTCTTT. It translates to CASHQGAATEAFF.

The rearrangement uses TRBV6-4 and TRBJ2-5; 7 bases line up with TRBD2. The CDR3 length is 13 residues. The ends lost 4 bases at V and 5 bases at J; junction bases unmatched: 4. Germline lookup yields CDR1 MRHNA and CDR2 SNTAGT. DNA of the CDR3: TGTGCCAGCAGTGCCCAAGCGGGGGAGACCCAGTACTTC. Translation: CASSAQAGETQYF.